This T cell receptor (beta chain) derives from a study of early T cells in non-severe SARS-CoV-2 infection. Whole-study context: Whole-blood bulk RNA, unsorted, was sequenced, and chains were unpaired. Study-wide points: Matching against VDJdb likely underestimated virus-specific expansions, favoring anti-spike CD8.

Individual cDNA molecules were tagged with unique molecular identifiers, the study reported. TCRdb reanalysed the 5' RACE reads using MiXCR and keeps one entry per CDR3 protein. The sample lists about 48,000 distinct CDR3 sequences; approximately 6% were seen once. Germline CDR1 is SGDLS and CDR2 is YYNGEE. V lost 0 bases and J 0 bases, leaving 10 bases between the germline ends. The CDR3 totals 16 residues. On this clonotype itself: The antigen remains undetermined.

The chain recombines TRBV9 with TRBJ2-1; no firm D call. This material consisted of whole blood, taken at baseline. This TCR came from an adult who was a healthcare worker with PCR-confirmed SARS-CoV-2 infection or an uninfected control (not recorded which). This CDR3 reads CASSVELQSSYNEQFF. CDR3 nucleotides: TGTGCCAGCAGCGTAGAACTACAAAGCTCCTACAATGAGCAGTTCTTC.